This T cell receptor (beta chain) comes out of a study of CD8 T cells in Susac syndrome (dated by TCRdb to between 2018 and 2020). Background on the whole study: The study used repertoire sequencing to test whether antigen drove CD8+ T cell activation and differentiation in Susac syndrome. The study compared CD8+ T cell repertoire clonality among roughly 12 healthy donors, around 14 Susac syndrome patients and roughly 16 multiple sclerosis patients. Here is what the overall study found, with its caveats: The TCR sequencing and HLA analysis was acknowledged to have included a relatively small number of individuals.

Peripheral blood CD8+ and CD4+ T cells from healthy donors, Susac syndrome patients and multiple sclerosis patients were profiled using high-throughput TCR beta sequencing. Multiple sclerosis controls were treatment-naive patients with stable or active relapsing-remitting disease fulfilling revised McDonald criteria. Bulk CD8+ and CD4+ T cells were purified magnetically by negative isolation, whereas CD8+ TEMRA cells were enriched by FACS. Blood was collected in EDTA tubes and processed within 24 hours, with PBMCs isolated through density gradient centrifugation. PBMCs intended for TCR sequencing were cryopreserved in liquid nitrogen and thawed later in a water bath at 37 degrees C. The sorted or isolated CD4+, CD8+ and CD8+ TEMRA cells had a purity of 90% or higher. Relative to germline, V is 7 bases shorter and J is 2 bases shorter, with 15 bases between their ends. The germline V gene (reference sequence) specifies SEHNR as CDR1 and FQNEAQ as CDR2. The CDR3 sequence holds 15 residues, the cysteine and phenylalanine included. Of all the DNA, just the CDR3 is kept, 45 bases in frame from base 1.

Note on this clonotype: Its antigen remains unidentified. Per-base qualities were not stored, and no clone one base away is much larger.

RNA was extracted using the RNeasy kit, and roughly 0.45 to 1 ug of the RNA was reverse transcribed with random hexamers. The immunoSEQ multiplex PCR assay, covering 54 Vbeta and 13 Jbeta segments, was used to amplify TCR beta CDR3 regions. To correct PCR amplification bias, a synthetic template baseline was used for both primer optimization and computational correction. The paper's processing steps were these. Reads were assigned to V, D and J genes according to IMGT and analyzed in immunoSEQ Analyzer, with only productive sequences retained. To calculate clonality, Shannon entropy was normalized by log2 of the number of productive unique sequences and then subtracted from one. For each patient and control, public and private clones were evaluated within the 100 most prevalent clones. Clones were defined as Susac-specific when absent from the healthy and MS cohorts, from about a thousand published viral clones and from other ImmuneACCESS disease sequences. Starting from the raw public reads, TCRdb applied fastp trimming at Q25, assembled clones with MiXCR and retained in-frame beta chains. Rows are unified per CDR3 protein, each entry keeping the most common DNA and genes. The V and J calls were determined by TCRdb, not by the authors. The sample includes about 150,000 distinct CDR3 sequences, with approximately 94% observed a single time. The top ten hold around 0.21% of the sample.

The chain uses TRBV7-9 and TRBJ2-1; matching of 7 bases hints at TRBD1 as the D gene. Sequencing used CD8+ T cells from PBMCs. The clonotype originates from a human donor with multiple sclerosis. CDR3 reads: CASIPEGQTYNEQFF. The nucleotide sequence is TGTGCCAGCATCCCGGAGGGACAGACCTACAATGAGCAGTTCTTC.